A single count supports the clone carrying this T cell receptor (beta chain). Its antigen is as yet unknown. This entry comes from a study of OX40 agonist ivuxolimab in advanced cancers. Overall study: Ivuxolimab was administered intravenously to patients at 0.01 to 10 mg/kg every 2 weeks. Prior therapy, whether anti-PD-1, anti-PD-L1 or anti-CTLA-4, was allowed, and approximately 40% had some.

Study results and limitations: The study found that CD8+ T cells averaged more expanded clones than CD4+. Clonal expansion by week 6 occurred in CD4+ and CD8+ blood T cells (at 0.1 to 3.0 mg/kg).

Sequenced by immunoSEQ multiplex PCR; TCRdb stores in-frame clones only, minus some. The sample has 40,000 to 65,000 clones, approximately 88% seen once. Specimen: CD4+ or CD8+ T cells sorted from blood, collected in a trial of the OX40 agonist ivuxolimab. The TCR was taken from an adult with an advanced solid tumor such as melanoma, head and neck, liver or kidney cancer.

CDR3 loop: CASSISWASGSLLGSYNEQFF. DNA for the CDR3: TGTGCCAGTAGTATTTCTTGGGCTAGCGGGAGCCTCTTAGGTTCCTACAATGAGCAGTTCTTC. The chain couples TRBV19 to TRBJ2-1, with 10 bases matching TRBD2. Per the germline V gene, CDR1 is LNHDA and CDR2 is SQIVND (reference sequence). V lost 3 bases, J lost 1 base, and 18 bases stayed unmatched. The CDR3 loop spans 21 amino acids.